The rows below give T cell receptor beta chains drawn from one sample of a study of untreated major depressive disorder. Profiling relied on immunoSEQ multiplex PCR, and the TCRdb table lists in-frame clones only, not all of them. The sample carries 20,000 to 25,000 clones, about 90% recorded once. Input material: CD4+ T cells from PBMCs. The source of these receptors is a woman between 40 and 55 years old in good health. Each CDR3 is given with its conserved first and last residue. A D gene is named only where the DNA matches it firmly. A clone size is listed for some rows: how often the clone was seen (once, few, many), or a class if it is expanded.

j_call v_call d_call clone_size cdr3_aa cdr3_nt
TRBJ1-5 TRBV19 . . CASSQRSNQPQHF TGTGCCAGTAGTCAGAGAAGCAATCAGCCCCAGCATTTT
TRBJ1-2 TRBV27 . few CASSSNLPIDSYTF TGTGCCAGCAGTTCAAACCTACCCATCGACAGCTACACCTTC
TRBJ1-2 TRBV28 . . CASGGSNYGYTF TGTGCCAGTGGAGGGTCGAACTATGGCTACACCTTC
TRBJ1-2 TRBV28 . . CASSYPSGARYGYTF TGTGCCAGCAGTTACCCCTCGGGGGCACGCTATGGCTACACCTTC
TRBJ1-1 TRBV7-9 TRBD1 once CASSFAGGTEAFF TGTGCCAGCAGCTTCGCAGGGGGCACTGAAGCTTTCTTT
TRBJ2-1 TRBV4-1 TRBD2 once CASSQPGGNEQFF TGCGCCAGCAGCCAACCGGGGGGAAATGAGCAGTTCTTC
TRBJ1-4 TRBV6-1 TRBD1 once CASSAQGAEKLFF TGTGCCTCATCCGCGCAGGGGGCTGAAAAACTGTTTTTT
TRBJ1-5 TRBV6-1 . . CASSPRDEGGQPQHF TGTGCCAGCAGCCCCCGGGACGAAGGGGGGCAGCCCCAGCATTTT
TRBJ2-5 TRBV2 . once CASSESGTQYF TGTGCCAGCAGTGAATCCGGGACCCAGTACTTC
TRBJ2-1 TRBV25-1 . . CASSEAGEQFF TGTGCCAGCAGTGAAGCGGGGGAGCAGTTCTTC
TRBJ2-1 TRBV4-2 . . CASSRDLLNEQFF TGTGCCAGCAGCCGAGACTTACTCAATGAGCAGTTCTTC
TRBJ2-7 TRBV18 . . CASSPATGIGEQYF TGTGCCAGCTCACCGGCGACAGGAATCGGCGAGCAGTACTTC
TRBJ2-3 TRBV5-1 TRBD2 once CASSSGTRQDTQYF TGCGCCAGCAGCTCGGGGACTAGACAAGATACGCAGTATTTT
TRBJ2-3 TRBV28 . . CASTDPQKPTDTQYF TGTGCCAGCACCGACCCCCAGAAACCCACAGATACGCAGTATTTT
TRBJ2-7 TRBV10-3 TRBD1 . CAISESIVQGVEQQYF TGTGCCATCAGTGAGTCGATTGTGCAGGGGGTCGAGCAGCAGTACTTC
TRBJ2-2 TRBV5-4 TRBD2 . CASSLAGVTGELFF TGTGCCAGCAGCCTGGCGGGAGTCACCGGGGAGCTGTTTTTT
TRBJ2-2 TRBV28 . once CASSLAGTGELFF TGTGCCAGCAGTTTGGCTGGGACCGGGGAGCTGTTTTTT
TRBJ2-3 TRBV4-3 TRBD2 . CASSRYGTSGGAGTDTQYF TGCGCCAGCAGCCGATACGGGACTAGCGGGGGGGCCGGCACAGATACGCAGTATTTT
TRBJ1-1 TRBV19 TRBD1 . CATGTGLNTEAFF TGTGCCACAGGGACAGGGCTGAACACTGAAGCTTTCTTT
TRBJ1-4 TRBV6-5 . . CASSYGITATNEKLFF TGTGCCAGCAGTTACGGGATAACAGCAACTAATGAAAAACTGTTTTTT
TRBJ2-1 TRBV6-5 . . CASSYSPAGEQFF TGTGCCAGCAGTTACTCTCCGGCAGGGGAGCAGTTCTTC
TRBJ1-3 TRBV15 . . CATTFWGGPGNTIYF TGTGCCACCACCTTTTGGGGGGGACCTGGAAATACCATATATTTT
TRBJ2-1 TRBV29-1 . . CSVEWHSPAYNEQFF TGCAGCGTTGAATGGCACAGTCCCGCATACAATGAGCAGTTCTTC
TRBJ1-3 TRBV6-6 TRBD1 once CASSRRGQGNTIYF TGTGCCAGCAGTCGCAGGGGGCAAGGTAACACCATATATTTT
TRBJ2-5 TRBV28 TRBD1 . CASKRTGGAMETQYF TGTGCCAGCAAGCGGACAGGGGGCGCGATGGAGACCCAGTACTTC
TRBJ2-3 TRBV10-2 . once CASSTLPDSDTQYF TGCGCCAGCAGCACCCTTCCGGATTCAGATACGCAGTATTTT
TRBJ1-1 TRBV28 TRBD1 . CASSQTGMVNTEAFF TGTGCCAGCAGTCAGACAGGGATGGTTAACACTGAAGCTTTCTTT
TRBJ2-3 TRBV15 TRBD1 . CATSRPGQETDTQYF TGTGCCACCAGCAGACCGGGACAGGAGACAGATACGCAGTATTTT
TRBJ2-1 TRBV30 . . CAWADWAGSYNEQFF TGTGCCTGGGCGGACTGGGCCGGGAGTTACAATGAGCAGTTCTTC
TRBJ2-5 TRBV7-9 . . CASSLGGIQETQYF TGTGCCAGCAGCTTAGGAGGGATTCAAGAGACCCAGTACTTC
TRBJ2-7 TRBV6-6 . few CASSLTTGLQYF TGTGCCAGCAGTCTAACTACAGGGCTCCAGTACTTC
TRBJ1-2 TRBV27 TRBD1 . CASSSRNEGTGGSYGYTF TGTGCCAGCAGTTCACGGAACGAAGGGACAGGGGGCAGCTATGGCTACACCTTC
TRBJ2-3 TRBV5-1 . . CASSQKDTQYF TGCGCCAGCAGCCAAAAAGATACGCAGTATTTT
TRBJ2-7 TRBV25-1 . . CASSEEDGRKGIYEQYF TGTGCCAGCAGTGAGGAGGACGGCCGAAAAGGTATCTACGAGCAGTACTTC
TRBJ1-2 TRBV5-1 . . CASSWGDGYGYTF TGCGCCAGCAGCTGGGGGGACGGCTATGGCTACACCTTC
TRBJ1-6 TRBV27 . . CASSQRTVNSPLHF TGTGCCAGCAGTCAAAGGACAGTTAATTCACCCCTCCACTTT
TRBJ2-7 TRBV19 TRBD1 . CASSPGTGRYEQYF TGTGCCAGTAGCCCCGGGACAGGGCGCTACGAGCAGTACTTC
TRBJ2-3 TRBV5-4 . . CASRDFGGTDTQYF TGTGCCAGCCGGGACTTCGGGGGCACAGATACGCAGTATTTT
TRBJ1-2 TRBV5-1 . . CASRPGNYGYTF TGCGCCAGCAGGCCCGGAAACTATGGCTACACCTTC
TRBJ1-2 TRBV4-1 . . CASSQGPDGNYGYTF TGCGCCAGCAGCCAAGGTCCGGACGGGAACTATGGCTACACCTTC
TRBJ2-3 TRBV18 TRBD1 . CASSLGQTDTQYF TGTGCCAGCTCATTGGGACAGACAGATACGCAGTATTTT
TRBJ1-5 TRBV7-2 . . CASSLNAGAQPQHF TGTGCCAGCAGCTTAAATGCAGGGGCTCAGCCCCAGCATTTT
TRBJ1-5 TRBV5-1 TRBD1 . CASSLGQGWNQPQHF TGCGCCAGCAGCTTGGGACAGGGGTGGAATCAGCCCCAGCATTTT
TRBJ1-1 TRBV6-5 TRBD1 . CASSYSTGVTEAFF TGTGCCAGCAGTTACTCAACAGGGGTCACTGAAGCTTTCTTT
TRBJ1-5 TRBV28 . few CASNRLGGNQPQHF TGTGCCAGCAACCGACTGGGGGGGAATCAGCCCCAGCATTTT
TRBJ2-7 TRBV18 . . CASSGEGVTYYEQYF TGTGCCAGCTCAGGGGAGGGGGTTACCTACTACGAGCAGTACTTC
TRBJ2-7 TRBV18 TRBD1 . CASSPRQGNRYEQYF TGTGCCAGCTCCCCGAGACAGGGCAATCGCTACGAGCAGTACTTC
TRBJ2-1 TRBV7-2 TRBD1 . CASSPIPGQGAMGEQFF TGTGCCAGCAGCCCAATACCAGGACAGGGGGCTATGGGGGAGCAGTTCTTC